The 18 T cell receptor beta chains below come from one sample, sequenced in a study of Graves' ophthalmopathy and Graves' hyperthyroidism. RNA transcripts yielded amplified TCR beta CDR3 regions. Investigators did first-round RT-PCR with HTBI primers, then second-round multiplex PCR. TCRdb passed the multiplex PCR reads through MiXCR, listing each CDR3 protein once. Of 300,000 to 400,000 distinct CDR3 sequences in the sample, 17% were seen once. The sequencing input was peripheral blood. These receptors were obtained from an adult man with Graves' ophthalmopathy.

This clonotype was observed many times. V and J are TRBV4-2 and TRBJ2-5; D is perhaps TRBD1 (5 bases). Germline assignment: CDR1 LGHNA and CDR2 YNFKEQ. V was clipped by 4 bases and J by 5 bases, with 14 bases between them. The CDR3 contains 14 residues. The CDR3 spells CASSRNRFDETQYF. CDR3 sequence (DNA): TGTGCCAGCAGCCGGAACAGGTTCGACGAGACCCAGTACTTC.

There are many counts of this clonotype. V usage is TRBV29-1 and J usage is TRBJ2-7, with unresolved D. Germline V CDR1 and CDR2: SQVTM, ANQGSEA. V gave up 2 bases and J gave up 4 bases, with 6 bases separating them. This CDR3 is 11 amino acids long. DNA for the CDR3: TGCAGCGTTGAAAGTGATTACGAGCAGTACTTC. Encoded protein: CSVESDYEQYF.

This clonotype was observed at least ten times. The rearrangement uses TRBV19 and TRBJ2-7; 7 bases are shared with TRBD2. Germline CDR1 and CDR2: LNHDA and SQIVND (reference sequence). The CDR3 covers 14 residues. V lost 10 bases to trimming and J lost 6 bases; unmatched junction nucleotides: 15. CDR3 region: CATKPAAGVGEQYF. The DNA of the CDR3 is TGTGCCACCAAACCCGCGGCGGGAGTTGGCGAGCAGTACTTC.

This clonotype was observed at least ten times. V usage is TRBV20-1 and J usage is TRBJ2-7; D is perhaps TRBD1 (5 bases). The CDR3 loop spans 11 amino acids. V lost 2 bases, J lost 6 bases, and 8 bases lay in between. Per the germline V gene, CDR1 is DFQATT and CDR2 is SNEGSKA (reference sequence). CDR3 sequence (DNA): TGCAGTGCTAGAAGGGGAAGCGAGCAGTACTTC. Protein product: CSARRGSEQYF.

The chain is built from TRBV10-3 and TRBJ1-1; D gene ambiguous. CDR3 size: 14 residues. The germline CDR1 and CDR2 sequences are ENHRY and SYGVKD. The V end lost 2 bases, the J end lost 0 bases, and 7 bases lay between the germline ends. The CDR3, as DNA: TGTGCCATCAGTGAGGGGCCGTTGAACACTGAAGCTTTCTTT. Amino acids: CAISEGPLNTEAFF.

This clonotype occurred many times. The chain couples TRBV19 to TRBJ2-7, with D uncertain. CDR3 length: 14 amino acids. Trimming pared 1 base from V and 4 bases from J, leaving 11 bases between. CDR1 LNHDA and CDR2 SQIVND come from the germline V gene (reference sequence). The DNA of the CDR3 is TGTGCCAGTAGTATAGCTCCGGAGAAATACGAGCAGTACTTC. Encoded protein: CASSIAPEKYEQYF.

At least ten counts were recorded for this clonotype. The chain joins TRBV12-3 or TRBV12-4 to TRBJ2-5; 8 bases match TRBD1. Trimming took 5 bases from V and 4 from J; bases not matched to a gene: 9. The CDR3 is 15 amino acids. The CDR3 sequence: CASSLVQGGGETQYF. DNA for the CDR3: TGTGCCAGCAGTCTTGTACAGGGGGGTGGAGAGACCCAGTACTTC.

This clonotype was counted many times. The V call is TRBV20-1, the J call TRBJ1-5; D unclear. Trimming shortened V by 3 bases and J by 5 bases, and 17 bases separated the two germline ends. The CDR3 is 15 residues long. Germline V CDR1 and CDR2: DFQATT, SNEGSKA (reference sequence). As DNA, the CDR3 is TGCAGTGCTAGCGACTCCAGTGTTCCTTATCAGCCCCAGCATTTT. Its protein is CSASDSSVPYQPQHF.

This clonotype was detected many times. The V and J genes are TRBV24-1 and TRBJ1-2; the D is unclear. The CDR3 covers 14 residues. V lost 0 bases, J lost 2 bases, and 6 bases lay in between. The V gene's germline CDR1 is KGHDR and CDR2 SFDVKD. The CDR3 DNA follows: TGTGCCACCAGTGATTTGGGGTTAAACTATGGCTACACCTTC. Its protein is CATSDLGLNYGYTF.

As regards this clonotype: At one boundary the junction diverges from the germline segment, which might be a read error. The rearrangement joins TRBV25-1 to TRBJ1-3; unclear D gene. The germline V gene has CDR1 MGHDK and CDR2 SYGVNS. The CDR3 totals 14 residues. The CDR3 DNA reads as TGTGCCAGCAGTGAATACGACTCTGGAAACACCACATATTTT. This codes for CASSEYDSGNTTYF.

The chain joins TRBV28 to TRBJ1-2; D is possibly TRBD1 (6 bases). V was shortened by 5 bases and J by 0 bases, with 13 bases between the two germline ends. Germline CDR1 reads MDHEN; CDR2 reads SYDVKM. There are 15 residues in the CDR3. CDR3 residues: CASSLTGLANYGYTF. In DNA, the CDR3 is TGTGCCAGCAGTCTGACAGGCCTAGCTAACTATGGCTACACCTTC.

The rearrangement joins TRBV2 to TRBJ1-6; D gene unclear. Germline-derived CDR1 and CDR2 are SNHLY and FYNNEI. Deletions cut 1 base from V and 7 bases from J, with 8 bases between. The CDR3 is 14 residues long. CDR3 sequence reads: CASSEGNLNSPLHF. CDR3 DNA: TGTGCCAGCAGTGAAGGGAATCTCAATTCACCCCTCCACTTT.

This clonotype has at least ten counts. The chain employs TRBV7-2 and TRBJ2-7; D is undetermined. V was pared by 5 bases and J by 2 bases, with 10 bases between. CDR1 is SGHTA, CDR2 FQGNSA, per germline. The CDR3 is made up of 13 amino acids. The CDR3 DNA follows: TGTGCCAGCAGCCTATACCGAGCCTACGAGCAGTACTTC. It is translated as CASSLYRAYEQYF.

This chain joins TRBV7-6 and TRBJ2-7; the D gene is possibly TRBD1 (6 bases). Deletions cut 1 base from V and 5 bases from J, with 9 bases between. The CDR3 covers 13 residues. Per germline, CDR1 SGHVS and CDR2 FNYEAQ. The CDR3 spells CASSLEDSNEQYF. The CDR3 DNA sequence: TGTGCCAGCAGCTTAGAGGACAGTAACGAGCAGTACTTC.

This clonotype was picked up many times. This chain joins TRBV20-1 and TRBJ2-2, with 13 positions matching TRBD2. This CDR3 comprises 14 residues. Trimming removed 6 bases from V and 6 bases from J; junction bases left unmatched: 4. Germline CDR1 DFQATT, CDR2 SNEGSKA (reference sequence). CDR3 residues: CSAKLAGGAGELFF. Here the CDR3 DNA reads TGCAGTGCGAAACTAGCGGGAGGGGCCGGGGAGCTGTTTTTT.

This clonotype was observed many times. The chain joins TRBV10-1 to TRBJ2-7; unclear D gene. Trimming removed 2 bases at V and 3 bases at J, with 5 bases between. The germline V gene has CDR1 WNHNN and CDR2 SYGVQD (reference sequence). The CDR3 is 12 residues long. This CDR3 reads CASSEDNYEQYF. Here the CDR3 DNA reads TGCGCCAGCAGTGAGGATAACTACGAGCAGTACTTC.

This clonotype was picked up many times. The chain uses TRBV6-1 and TRBJ2-5; D is perhaps TRBD2 (6 bases). V was cut by 8 bases and J by 2 bases, with 12 bases left in between. Germline V gene lookup returns CDR1 MNHNS and CDR2 SASEGT. The CDR3 totals 13 residues. DNA for the CDR3: TGTGCCAGCGGGGGGTTGGGGCAAGAGACCCAGTACTTC. Encoded protein: CASGGLGQETQYF.

This clonotype was counted ten times or more. This chain connects TRBV20-1 to TRBJ2-7, with D hard to call. The germline V gene encodes CDR1 DFQATT and CDR2 SNEGSKA (reference sequence). V was trimmed by 2 bases and J by 0 bases, leaving 11 bases between them. The CDR3 runs 14 residues. The CDR3 DNA is TGCAGTGCTAGACCGGGTCTCCTCTCCTACGAGCAGTACTTC. Protein: CSARPGLLSYEQYF.